This is a list of T cell receptor beta chains from one sample in a study of beta chain features in type 1 diabetes. The data were produced by immunoSEQ multiplex PCR, yet TCRdb's version contains in-frame clones alone and is incomplete. The repertoire holds about 360,000 clones, around an eighth seen once, with approximately 0.011% in the top ten. Sequences were obtained from naive CD4+ T cells from blood. All receptors derive from a woman between 18 and 29 years old with type 1 diabetes. Each CDR3 is given with its conserved first and last residue. D genes are given only for firm matches. Not all rows give a size; the values are once, few, many and, for expanded clones, a class.

v_call: TRBV18
j_call: TRBJ2-1
clone_size: few
d_call: .
cdr3_nt: TGTGCCAGCTCACCAGCGTTGAGCTCCTACAATGAGCAGTTCTTC
cdr3_aa: CASSPALSSYNEQFF

v_call: TRBV5-4
j_call: TRBJ1-2
clone_size: .
d_call: TRBD1
cdr3_nt: TGTGCCAGCAGACCCGACAGGGGCTACGGCTACACCTTC
cdr3_aa: CASRPDRGYGYTF

v_call: TRBV6-6
j_call: TRBJ1-2
clone_size: few
d_call: .
cdr3_nt: TGTGCCAGCAGTTACCCTACAGGGATTGGCTACACCTTC
cdr3_aa: CASSYPTGIGYTF

v_call: TRBV7-2
j_call: TRBJ1-2
clone_size: .
d_call: TRBD1
cdr3_nt: TGTGCCAGCAGCTTAATACAGGGGAGTGGTGGCTACACCTTC
cdr3_aa: CASSLIQGSGGYTF

v_call: TRBV7-9
j_call: TRBJ1-1
clone_size: few
d_call: .
cdr3_nt: TGTGCCAGCAGCTCACAGGGTTGGCCTGAAGCTTTCTTT
cdr3_aa: CASSSQGWPEAFF

v_call: TRBV9
j_call: TRBJ2-3
clone_size: few
d_call: .
cdr3_nt: TGTGCCAGCAGCGCCCCGGGACTGCGCACAGATACGCAGTATTTT
cdr3_aa: CASSAPGLRTDTQYF

v_call: TRBV7-9
j_call: TRBJ2-7
clone_size: few
d_call: .
cdr3_nt: TGTGCCAGCAGCTTAACCAGGGGCCAGGGCGGCGACGAGCAGTACTTC
cdr3_aa: CASSLTRGQGGDEQYF

v_call: TRBV29-1
j_call: TRBJ2-5
clone_size: few
d_call: TRBD2
cdr3_nt: TGCAGCGTTGATCGGGTAGCGGGGCAGGGAGAGACCCAGTACTTC
cdr3_aa: CSVDRVAGQGETQYF

v_call: TRBV4-1
j_call: TRBJ2-1
clone_size: .
d_call: TRBD2
cdr3_nt: TGCGCCAGCAGCCAAGAGGTGACTAGCGGGTACAATGAGCAGTTCTTC
cdr3_aa: CASSQEVTSGYNEQFF

v_call: TRBV7-2
j_call: TRBJ1-6
clone_size: few
d_call: .
cdr3_nt: TGTGCCAGCAGCTTAGTATTCCGGGGAAATAATTCACCCCTCCACTTT
cdr3_aa: CASSLVFRGNNSPLHF

v_call: TRBV30
j_call: TRBJ2-2
clone_size: .
d_call: .
cdr3_nt: TGTGCCTGGAGTGTTGTGTTCCCCACGAACACCGGGGAGCTGTTTTTT
cdr3_aa: CAWSVVFPTNTGELFF

v_call: TRBV4-1
j_call: TRBJ2-3
clone_size: .
d_call: .
cdr3_nt: TGCGCCATCGGTCGGGACACTCGCACAGATACGCAGTATTTT
cdr3_aa: CAIGRDTRTDTQYF

v_call: TRBV6-1
j_call: TRBJ2-1
clone_size: .
d_call: TRBD2
cdr3_nt: TGTGCCAGCAGTGAACTAGCGGGGGCCTCACCGGAGCAGTTCTTC
cdr3_aa: CASSELAGASPEQFF

v_call: TRBV7-9
j_call: TRBJ1-2
clone_size: .
d_call: .
cdr3_nt: TGTGCCAGCAGCCCGAATGGTTGGCAGGGCCGAAGCGGCTACACCTTC
cdr3_aa: CASSPNGWQGRSGYTF

v_call: TRBV7-3
j_call: TRBJ2-7
clone_size: .
d_call: TRBD1
cdr3_nt: TGTGCCAGCTCCCCGGGACAGGGGGTCTACGAGCAGTACTTC
cdr3_aa: CASSPGQGVYEQYF

v_call: TRBV6-5
j_call: TRBJ1-5
clone_size: .
d_call: .
cdr3_nt: TGTGCCAGCAGTTATGGCAGTGGCAATCAGCCCCAGCATTTT
cdr3_aa: CASSYGSGNQPQHF

v_call: TRBV7-9
j_call: TRBJ1-6
clone_size: .
d_call: TRBD1
cdr3_nt: TGTGCCAGCAGCCGAGGGACAGGGAGGAATTCACCCCTCCACTTT
cdr3_aa: CASSRGTGRNSPLHF

v_call: TRBV5-4
j_call: TRBJ1-2
clone_size: few
d_call: TRBD1
cdr3_nt: TGTGCCAGCAGCTTGGTCATGCCAGGGGGTTCTGGCTACACCTTC
cdr3_aa: CASSLVMPGGSGYTF

v_call: TRBV5-1
j_call: TRBJ2-7
clone_size: few
d_call: .
cdr3_nt: TGCGCCAGCAGCTTGGGAGGCACTGAATCCTACGAGCAGTACTTC
cdr3_aa: CASSLGGTESYEQYF

v_call: TRBV7-9
j_call: TRBJ2-5
clone_size: few
d_call: TRBD1
cdr3_nt: TGTGCCAGCAGCTTTACAGGGGGCCAGGAGACCCAGTACTTC
cdr3_aa: CASSFTGGQETQYF

v_call: TRBV4-3
j_call: TRBJ1-4
clone_size: few
d_call: TRBD1
cdr3_nt: TGCGCCAGCAGCCAGGATACAGGGGGCAATGAAAAACTGTTTTTT
cdr3_aa: CASSQDTGGNEKLFF

v_call: TRBV7-2
j_call: TRBJ2-7
clone_size: .
d_call: .
cdr3_nt: TGTGCCAGCAGCCGTACACAGGGTGGTGGCTACGAGCAGTACTTC
cdr3_aa: CASSRTQGGGYEQYF

v_call: TRBV15
j_call: TRBJ2-3
clone_size: .
d_call: TRBD2
cdr3_nt: TGTGCCACCAGCAGAGGAGCGACTAGCGCGGGGGAAGATACGCAGTATTTT
cdr3_aa: CATSRGATSAGEDTQYF

v_call: TRBV19
j_call: TRBJ2-3
clone_size: few
d_call: TRBD2
cdr3_nt: TGTGCCAGTAGGGCGGGAGTTCATACGCAGTATTTT
cdr3_aa: CASRAGVHTQYF

v_call: TRBV6-5
j_call: TRBJ1-4
clone_size: few
d_call: TRBD1
cdr3_nt: TGTGCCGGAAGGACAGGGGATGAAAAACTGTTTTTT
cdr3_aa: CAGRTGDEKLFF

v_call: TRBV18
j_call: TRBJ2-7
clone_size: few
d_call: .
cdr3_nt: TGTGCCAGCTCACCGAGTTCCGAGCAGTACTTC
cdr3_aa: CASSPSSEQYF

v_call: TRBV5-4
j_call: TRBJ2-1
clone_size: few
d_call: TRBD2
cdr3_nt: TGTGCCAGCACCCCTAGCGGGGGCTGGGATGAGCAGTTCTTC
cdr3_aa: CASTPSGGWDEQFF

v_call: TRBV28
j_call: TRBJ1-2
clone_size: .
d_call: .
cdr3_nt: TGTGCCAGCAGGGTGCCCCGGGGGGCTGGGAATAACTATGGCTACACCTTC
cdr3_aa: CASRVPRGAGNNYGYTF

v_call: TRBV30
j_call: TRBJ1-1
clone_size: few
d_call: TRBD1
cdr3_nt: TGTGCCTGGAGTGCTGGACAGGGGGGAACTGAAGCTTTCTTT
cdr3_aa: CAWSAGQGGTEAFF

v_call: TRBV27
j_call: TRBJ1-6
clone_size: .
d_call: .
cdr3_nt: TGTGCCAGCAGTTTATCAGGGGCTGCTTCACCCCTCCACTTT
cdr3_aa: CASSLSGAASPLHF

v_call: TRBV30
j_call: TRBJ2-1
clone_size: .
d_call: TRBD2
cdr3_nt: TGTGCCTGGACCAACGCGGGGGTTCCCGTAAATGAGCAGTTCTTC
cdr3_aa: CAWTNAGVPVNEQFF

v_call: TRBV14
j_call: TRBJ2-7
clone_size: .
d_call: .
cdr3_nt: TGTGCCAGCAGCCGATGGGGGACAACAAACGAGCAGTACTTC
cdr3_aa: CASSRWGTTNEQYF

v_call: TRBV5-4
j_call: TRBJ1-6
clone_size: .
d_call: TRBD1
cdr3_nt: TGTGCCAGCAGCTCCCGACCAGGACAGGGTGATTCACCCCTCCACTTT
cdr3_aa: CASSSRPGQGDSPLHF

v_call: TRBV7-2
j_call: TRBJ1-5
clone_size: few
d_call: TRBD1
cdr3_nt: TGTGCCAGCAGCTTAGTAGGGACAGGGAATCAGCCCCAGCATTTT
cdr3_aa: CASSLVGTGNQPQHF

v_call: TRBV28
j_call: TRBJ2-6
clone_size: .
d_call: .
cdr3_nt: TGTGCCATCTCCGTCTCTGGGGCCAACGTCCTGACTTTC
cdr3_aa: CAISVSGANVLTF

v_call: TRBV27
j_call: TRBJ2-5
clone_size: .
d_call: .
cdr3_nt: TGTGCCAGCAGGCCTCAGGGAAACCAAGAGACCCAGTACTTC
cdr3_aa: CASRPQGNQETQYF

v_call: TRBV18
j_call: TRBJ1-6
clone_size: few
d_call: .
cdr3_nt: TGTGCCAGCTCACCTCGGCTAGATTCACCCCTCCACTTT
cdr3_aa: CASSPRLDSPLHF